This T cell receptor (beta chain) emerged from a study of graft-versus-host responses after intestinal transplantation (dated by TCRdb to about 2021). Context from the whole study: Recipients received multivisceral, liver-intestinal, or isolated intestinal transplants. Instead of going to the commercial service, samples from a few later patients were sequenced in-house on an Illumina MiSeq and processed with MiXCR. To identify alloreactive clones, pre-transplant mixed lymphocyte reaction products were sequenced and then compared with unstimulated pre-transplant donor and recipient T cells. A peak of at least 4% donor T cells among recipient peripheral blood mononuclear cells was the definition used for donor T cell macrochimerism. The cohort enrolled some 24 intestinal transplant recipients, one of whom was a retransplant, and a few patients without pretransplant specimens were excluded. All recipients received anti-thymocyte globulin induction followed by maintenance tacrolimus and steroids for around three years. Bulk TCR-beta CDR3 sequencing was used to track graft-versus-host and host-versus-graft alloreactive T cell clones in the graft, circulation and bone marrow after intestinal transplantation. Paper-wide results and their limitations: GvH clones turned up in recipient bone marrow, with some appearing earlier in ileal mucosa or blood, a pattern consistent with an intestinal mucosal origin. In patients with donor T cell macrochimerism, the allografts had high GvH to HvG T cell clonal ratios. The relatively low number and heterogeneity of intestinal transplant patients limited the conclusions. Early after transplant, declines in HvG clones were associated with peak levels of circulating GvH clones.

Regarding this clone: One base away there is no much larger clone; base qualities are not given.

What this sample's time point label stands for: cells obtained before transplantation from donor or recipient. In the mixed lymphocyte reactions, roughly 200,000 CFSE-labeled pre-transplant responders were plated with roughly 200,000 irradiated violet-dye-labeled stimulators and cultured for 5 to 7 days. Proliferating CD3+CD4+CFSE-low and CD3+CD8+CFSE-low responder cells were FACS-sorted on a BD Influx sorter after the mixed lymphocyte reaction. The library came from the immunoSEQ multiplex PCR assay. For most patients, genomic DNA was isolated with the Qiagen DNeasy Blood and Tissue Kit and sent frozen to Adaptive Biotechnologies for TCR sequencing. For most patients, high-throughput TCR-beta CDR3 sequencing of genomic DNA was performed by Adaptive Biotechnologies. The study's own analysis went as follows. Adaptive's ImmunoSEQ software was the source of the TCR sequencing data for 18 patients, while a few other patients were processed with MiXCR and VDJtools. CD4 versus CD8 sorting errors were corrected by removing sequences found in both subsets at a frequency ratio below 5:1. CDR3 nucleotide sequences shared between donor and recipient were removed because the origin of such sequences could not be assigned. Alloreactive clones required at least 2-fold expansion over unstimulated cells and minimum CFSE-low frequency of 0.002% (template counts) or 0.001% (read counts). Clones were considered mappable if detected in sequenced pre-transplant spleen, lymph node, or MLR CFSE-low populations of the donor or recipient. The cumulative frequency of alloreactive clones was calculated as a percentage of all sequences, weighted by copy number. Held by TCRdb, this immuneACCESS table contains in-frame sequences only and omits some clones. Under half of the omission traces to an unresolved V gene where checked; the cause of the rest is unknown. V and J calls and clone size are those listed in that table; D and trimming were worked out from the DNA. The sample records a few thousand clones, around 33% of which are singletons. The ten largest account for roughly a third of the sample.

V has 4 bases trimmed and J has 7 bases trimmed; junction bases matching no gene number 8. The CDR3, cysteine through phenylalanine, is 14 amino acids long. Just the 42-base CDR3 DNA is kept, in frame starting at base 1. As encoded in the germline V gene, CDR1 is SGHTS while CDR2 is YDEGEE. The receptor was derived from a human patient who received an intestinal transplant. Here the sequenced sample was alloreactive CD8+ T cells from a mixed lymphocyte reaction culture, taken before intestinal transplant. The sample's cell subset or site label, in plain terms: CFSE-low proliferating T cells sorted from approximately 6-day pre-transplant mixed lymphocyte reaction (GvH or HvG direction). This chain is built from TRBV5-8 and TRBJ2-7; TRBD1 aligns with 10 central bases. The CDR3 loop reads CASSPRDRGSEQYF. The nucleotides are TGTGCCAGCAGCCCCCGGGACAGGGGCTCGGAGCAGTACTTC.